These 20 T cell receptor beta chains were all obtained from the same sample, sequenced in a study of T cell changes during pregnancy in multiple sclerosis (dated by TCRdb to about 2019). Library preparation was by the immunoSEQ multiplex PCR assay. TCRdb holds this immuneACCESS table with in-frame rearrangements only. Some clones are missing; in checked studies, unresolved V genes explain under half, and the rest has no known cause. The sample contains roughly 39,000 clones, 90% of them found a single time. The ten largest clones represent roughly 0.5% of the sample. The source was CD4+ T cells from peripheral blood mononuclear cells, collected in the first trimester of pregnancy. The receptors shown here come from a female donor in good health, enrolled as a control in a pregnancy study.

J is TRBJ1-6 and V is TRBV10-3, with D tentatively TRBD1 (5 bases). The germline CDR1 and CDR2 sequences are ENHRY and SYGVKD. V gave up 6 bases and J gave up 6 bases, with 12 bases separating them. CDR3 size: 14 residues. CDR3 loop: CAISRDSLNSPLHF. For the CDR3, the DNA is TGTGCCATCAGCCGCGACAGCCTTAATTCACCCCTCCACTTT.

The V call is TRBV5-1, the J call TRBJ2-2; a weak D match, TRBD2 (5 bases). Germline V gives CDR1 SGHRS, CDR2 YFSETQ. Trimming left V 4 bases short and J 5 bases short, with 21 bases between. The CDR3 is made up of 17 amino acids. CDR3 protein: CASSPRSAGPETGELFF. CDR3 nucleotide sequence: TGCGCCAGCAGCCCTCGGTCGGCGGGCCCGGAGACCGGGGAGCTGTTTTTT.

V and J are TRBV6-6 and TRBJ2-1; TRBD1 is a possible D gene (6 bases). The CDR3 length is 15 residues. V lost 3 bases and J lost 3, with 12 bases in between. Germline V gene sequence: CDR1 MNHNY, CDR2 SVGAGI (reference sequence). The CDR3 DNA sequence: TGTGCCAGCAGTTATAAGGGGGAATACTACAATGAGCAGTTCTTC. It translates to CASSYKGEYYNEQFF.

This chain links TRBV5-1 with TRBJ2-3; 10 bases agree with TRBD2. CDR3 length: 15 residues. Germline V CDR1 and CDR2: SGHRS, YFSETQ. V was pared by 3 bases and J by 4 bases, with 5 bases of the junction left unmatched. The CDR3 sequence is CASSSLAGVADTQYF. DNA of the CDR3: TGCGCCAGCAGCTCCCTAGCGGGGGTCGCAGATACGCAGTATTTT.

CDR3 in amino acids: CASKPGQGNTEAFF. CDR3 DNA sequence: TGCGCCAGTAAACCGGGACAGGGGAACACTGAAGCTTTCTTT. The V gene is TRBV5-1, the J gene TRBJ1-1, with 9 positions matching TRBD1. The CDR3 sequence is 14 residues long. Germline-derived CDR1 and CDR2 are SGHRS and YFSETQ. Germline trimming cut 8 bases from V and 1 base from J; bases unmatched to any gene: 6. Using reference TRBV5-1 and TRBJ1-1 for the parts outside the CDR3, the full variable domain is KAGVTQTPRYLIKTRGQQVTLSCSPISGHRSVSWYQQTPGQGLQFLFEYFSETQRNKGNFPGRFSGRQFSNSRSEMNVSTLELGDSALYLCASKPGQGNTEAFFGQGTRLTVV.

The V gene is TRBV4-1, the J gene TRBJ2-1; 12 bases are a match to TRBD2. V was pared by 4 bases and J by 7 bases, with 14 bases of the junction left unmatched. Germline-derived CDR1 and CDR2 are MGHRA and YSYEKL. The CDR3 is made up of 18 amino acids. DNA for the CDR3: TGCGCCAGCAGCCTAAGTGGGGGACTAGCGGGTCCCCAGAATGAGCAGTTCTTC. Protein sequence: CASSLSGGLAGPQNEQFF.

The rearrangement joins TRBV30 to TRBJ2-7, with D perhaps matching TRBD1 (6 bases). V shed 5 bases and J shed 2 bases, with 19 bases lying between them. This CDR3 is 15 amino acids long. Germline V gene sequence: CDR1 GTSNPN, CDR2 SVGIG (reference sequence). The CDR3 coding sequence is TGTGCCTGGTTATTTCCGGGCAGGGGACCCTACGAGCAGTACTTC. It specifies CAWLFPGRGPYEQYF.

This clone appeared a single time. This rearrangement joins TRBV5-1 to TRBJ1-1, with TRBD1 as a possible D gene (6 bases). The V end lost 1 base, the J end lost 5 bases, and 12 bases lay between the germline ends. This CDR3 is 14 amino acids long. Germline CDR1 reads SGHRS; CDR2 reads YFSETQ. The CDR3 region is CASSLTGMTTEAFF. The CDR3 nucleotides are TGCGCCAGCAGCTTGACAGGGATGACGACTGAAGCTTTCTTT.

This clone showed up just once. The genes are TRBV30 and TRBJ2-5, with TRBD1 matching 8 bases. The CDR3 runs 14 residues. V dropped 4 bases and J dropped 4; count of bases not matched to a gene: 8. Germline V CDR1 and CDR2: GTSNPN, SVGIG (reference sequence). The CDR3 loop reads CAWKGGQGRETQYF. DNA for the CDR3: TGTGCCTGGAAGGGAGGACAGGGACGAGAGACCCAGTACTTC. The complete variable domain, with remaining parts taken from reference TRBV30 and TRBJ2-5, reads SQTIHQWPATLVQPVGSPLSLECTVEGTSNPNLYWYRQAAGRGLQLLFYSVGIGQISSEVPQNLSASRPQDRQFILSSKKLLLSDSGFYLCAWKGGQGRETQYFGPGTRLLVL.

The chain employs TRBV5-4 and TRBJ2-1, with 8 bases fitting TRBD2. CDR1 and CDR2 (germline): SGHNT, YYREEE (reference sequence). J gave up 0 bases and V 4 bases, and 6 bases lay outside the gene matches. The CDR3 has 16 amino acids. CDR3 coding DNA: TGTGCCAGCAGCACCGCGGGGGGCCGCTCCTACAATGAGCAGTTCTTC. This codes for CASSTAGGRSYNEQFF.

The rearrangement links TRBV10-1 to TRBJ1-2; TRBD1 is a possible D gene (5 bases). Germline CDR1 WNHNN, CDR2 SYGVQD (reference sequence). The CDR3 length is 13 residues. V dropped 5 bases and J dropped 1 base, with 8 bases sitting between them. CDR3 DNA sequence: TGCGCCAGCAGTCAGACAGTTAACTATGGCTACACCTTC. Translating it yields CASSQTVNYGYTF.

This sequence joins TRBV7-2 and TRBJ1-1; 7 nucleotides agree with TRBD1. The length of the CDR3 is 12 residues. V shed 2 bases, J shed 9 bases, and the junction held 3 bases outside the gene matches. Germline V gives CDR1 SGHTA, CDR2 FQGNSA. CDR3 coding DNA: TGTGCCAGCAGCTTAAAGGGGGCCCAAGCTTTCTTT. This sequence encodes CASSLKGAQAFF.

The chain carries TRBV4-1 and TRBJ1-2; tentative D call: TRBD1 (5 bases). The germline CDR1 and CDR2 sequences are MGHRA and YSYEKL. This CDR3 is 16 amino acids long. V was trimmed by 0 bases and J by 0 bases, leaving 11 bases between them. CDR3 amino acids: CASSQDHGGANYGYTF. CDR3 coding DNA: TGCGCCAGCAGCCAAGATCACGGGGGGGCTAACTATGGCTACACCTTC.

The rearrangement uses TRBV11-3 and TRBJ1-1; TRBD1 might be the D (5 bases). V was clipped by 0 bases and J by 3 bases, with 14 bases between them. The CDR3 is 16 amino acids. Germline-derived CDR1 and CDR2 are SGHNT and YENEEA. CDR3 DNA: TGTGCCAGCAGCTTAGAGTGGGGCGTTCGTGACACTGAAGCTTTCTTT. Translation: CASSLEWGVRDTEAFF.

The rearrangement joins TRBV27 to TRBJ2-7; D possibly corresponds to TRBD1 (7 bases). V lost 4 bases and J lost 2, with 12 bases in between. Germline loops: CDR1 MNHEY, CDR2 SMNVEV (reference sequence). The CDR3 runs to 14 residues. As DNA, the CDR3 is TGTGCCAGCAGTTGGTCAGGGGGGCCCTACGAGCAGTACTTC. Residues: CASSWSGGPYEQYF.

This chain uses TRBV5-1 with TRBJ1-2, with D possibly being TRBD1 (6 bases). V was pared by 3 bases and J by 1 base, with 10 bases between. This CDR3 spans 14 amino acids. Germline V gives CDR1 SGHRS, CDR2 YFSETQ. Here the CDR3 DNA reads TGCGCCAGCAGCTCGACAGGCGATAACTATGGCTACACCTTC. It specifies CASSSTGDNYGYTF.

The CDR3 DNA sequence: TGTGCCAGCAGCTTTGATGTAGACACTGAAGCTTTCTTT. Its protein product is CASSFDVDTEAFF. The V call is TRBV7-3, the J call TRBJ1-1; D call uncertain. Trimming cost V 3 bases and J 3 bases, with 8 bases left between them. The length of the CDR3 is 13 residues. Germline V lookup: CDR1 SGHTA, CDR2 FQGTGA. The full variable domain, completed using reference TRBV7-3 and TRBJ1-1, is GAGVSQTPSNKVTEKGKYVELRCDPISGHTALYWYRQSLGQGPEFLIYFQGTGAADDSGLPNDRFFAVRPEGSVSTLKIQRTERGDSAVYLCASSFDVDTEAFFGQGTRLTVV.

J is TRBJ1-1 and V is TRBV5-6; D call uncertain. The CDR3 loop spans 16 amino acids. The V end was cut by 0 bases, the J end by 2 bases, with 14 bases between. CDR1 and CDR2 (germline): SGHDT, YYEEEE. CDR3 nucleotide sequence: TGTGCCAGCAGCTTGGGTGACGGGAGGGCTAACACTGAAGCTTTCTTT. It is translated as CASSLGDGRANTEAFF.

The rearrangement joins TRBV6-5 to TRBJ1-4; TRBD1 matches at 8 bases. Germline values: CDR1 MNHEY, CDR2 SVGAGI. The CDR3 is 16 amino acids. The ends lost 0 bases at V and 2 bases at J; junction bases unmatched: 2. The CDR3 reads CASSYSNRGTNEKLFF. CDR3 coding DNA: TGTGCCAGCAGTTACTCAAACAGGGGGACTAATGAAAAACTGTTTTTT.

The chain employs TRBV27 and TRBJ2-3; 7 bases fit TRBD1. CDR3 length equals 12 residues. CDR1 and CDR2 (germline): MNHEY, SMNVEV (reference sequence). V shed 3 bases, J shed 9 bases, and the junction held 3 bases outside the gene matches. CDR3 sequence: CASSLTGKTQYF. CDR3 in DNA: TGTGCCAGCAGTTTGACAGGGAAAACGCAGTATTTT.